Detailed here is one T cell receptor beta chain. The data were taken from a study of blood T cell repertoires in COVID-19. Background on the study: The samples span acute and convalescent COVID-19 from the United States, Italy and Spain.

V lost 0 bases and J 7 bases, leaving 10 bases between the germline ends. In germline, CDR1 is MNHEY, CDR2 SVGAGI. This CDR3 is 15 amino acids long. Per the original methods: Scientists estimated how many nucleated cells there were by amplifying reference gene primers. Data came from immunoSEQ multiplex PCR; TCRdb stores just in-frame clones and leaves some out. V and J calls and clone size are given by that table; D and trimming were obtained from the DNA. The sample lists almost 300,000 clones, roughly 90% seen once, with 11% in the top ten. The sample comprised peripheral blood. This chain joins TRBV6-5 and TRBJ1-6; perhaps TRBD1 as D (5 bases). The receptor was isolated from a woman aged 25 to 45 with COVID-19, enrolled during active disease. The chain's CDR3 is CASSYSAGSNSPLHF. The CDR3 DNA reads TGTGCCAGCAGTTACTCGGCAGGGTCGAATTCACCCCTCCACTTT.